One T cell receptor (beta chain) is described in this entry. Its target is unknown. The data were obtained in a study of cytomegalovirus exposure and HLA in healthy donors. Study details: About 85 million unique TCR sequences came from HLA-typed donors in an early release.

Both 60 Vbeta primers and 13 Jbeta primers went into the PCR. Method: immunoSEQ multiplex PCR; TCRdb's copy keeps in-frame clones and lacks some. The sample consists of more than 250,000 clones, roughly 90% of them appearing once. Trimming took 1 base from V and 4 from J; bases not matched to a gene: 10. Per germline, CDR1 MGHRA and CDR2 YSYEKL. CDR3 length: 16 amino acids. Study results and caveats: Cytomegalovirus association was assigned to approximately 160 TCR beta chains. HLA alleles showed associations with roughly 17,000 TCR beta sequences in a later analysis, at a 0.05 false discovery rate.

This rearrangement joins TRBV4-1 to TRBJ2-7; TRBD2 aligns across 7 bases. This TCR was sampled from a young woman in good health and CMV-seronegative. The sequencing sample was made of PBMCs. DNA for the CDR3: TGCGCCAGCAGCCAAGGGGGGGGGATATCTCAGTACGAGCAGTACTTC. Protein sequence: CASSQGGGISQYEQYF.